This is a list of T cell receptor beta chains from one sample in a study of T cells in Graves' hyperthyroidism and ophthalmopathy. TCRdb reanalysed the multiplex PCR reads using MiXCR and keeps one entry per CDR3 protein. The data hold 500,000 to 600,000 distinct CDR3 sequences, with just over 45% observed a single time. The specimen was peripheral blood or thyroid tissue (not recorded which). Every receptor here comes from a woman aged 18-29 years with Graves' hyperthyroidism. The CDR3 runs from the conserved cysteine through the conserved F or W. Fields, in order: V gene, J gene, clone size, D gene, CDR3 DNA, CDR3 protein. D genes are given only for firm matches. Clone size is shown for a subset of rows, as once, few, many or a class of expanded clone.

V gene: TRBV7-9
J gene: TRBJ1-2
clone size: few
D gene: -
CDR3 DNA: TGTGCCAGCAGCCTTGGGTGGGGCTACACCTTC
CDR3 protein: CASSLGWGYTF

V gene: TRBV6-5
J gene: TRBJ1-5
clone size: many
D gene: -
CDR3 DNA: TGTGCCAGCAGTTCCCACGGAGTTTATAGCAATCAGCCCCAGCATTTT
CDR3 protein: CASSSHGVYSNQPQHF

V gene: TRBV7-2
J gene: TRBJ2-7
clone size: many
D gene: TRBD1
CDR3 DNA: TGTGCCAGCAGCCAAACCGGGACAGGTCAAACCTACGAGCAGTACTTC
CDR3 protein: CASSQTGTGQTYEQYF

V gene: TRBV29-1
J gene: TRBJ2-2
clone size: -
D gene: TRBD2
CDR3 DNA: TGCAGCGTCCCGGGACATAGCGGGGTCACCGGGGAGCTGTTTTTT
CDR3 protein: CSVPGHSGVTGELFF

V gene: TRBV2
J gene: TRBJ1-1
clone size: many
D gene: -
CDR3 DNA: TGTGCCAGCAGTGAAGAGACGGACGGGGGGGACACTGAAGCTTTCTTT
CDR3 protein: CASSEETDGGDTEAFF

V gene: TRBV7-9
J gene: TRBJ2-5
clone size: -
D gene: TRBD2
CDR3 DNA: TGTGCCTTCGGGCTAGCGGGGGAGACCCAGTACTTC
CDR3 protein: CAFGLAGETQYF

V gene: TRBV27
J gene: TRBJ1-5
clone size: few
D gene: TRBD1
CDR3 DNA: TGTGCCAGCAGTTTATCGGGGGACAGCTATCAGCCCCAGCATTTT
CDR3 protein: CASSLSGDSYQPQHF

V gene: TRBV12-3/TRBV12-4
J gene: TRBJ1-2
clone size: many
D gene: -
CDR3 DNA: TGTGCCAGCAGTGAATCCTCACTCCCTTTTAACTATGGCTACACCTTC
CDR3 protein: CASSESSLPFNYGYTF

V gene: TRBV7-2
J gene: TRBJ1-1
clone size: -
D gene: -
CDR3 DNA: TGTGCCAGCAGCCCGGATACTAGCGGGAGCGGGGACACTGAAGCTTTCTTT
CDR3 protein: CASSPDTSGSGDTEAFF

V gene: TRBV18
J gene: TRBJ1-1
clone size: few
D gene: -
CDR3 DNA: TGTGCCAGCTCACCACCGTTGATGGCGGGCACTGAAGCTTTCTTT
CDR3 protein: CASSPPLMAGTEAFF

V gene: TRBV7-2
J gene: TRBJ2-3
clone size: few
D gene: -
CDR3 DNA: TGTGCCAGCAGCTTAGGGCTTATCACAGATACGCAGTATTTT
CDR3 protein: CASSLGLITDTQYF

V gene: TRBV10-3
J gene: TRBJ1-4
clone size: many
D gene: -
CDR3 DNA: TGTGCCACCCAGTCGTCTAATGAAAAACTGTTTTTT
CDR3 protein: CATQSSNEKLFF

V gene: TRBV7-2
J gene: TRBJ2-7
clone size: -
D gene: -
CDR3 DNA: TGTGCCAGCAGCCTATCATCCGCGGGAGAGCAGTACTTC
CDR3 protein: CASSLSSAGEQYF

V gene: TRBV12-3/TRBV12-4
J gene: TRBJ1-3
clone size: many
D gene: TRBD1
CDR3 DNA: TGTGCCAGCAGTGACAGGGGGATGGGAAACACCATATATTTT
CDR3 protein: CASSDRGMGNTIYF

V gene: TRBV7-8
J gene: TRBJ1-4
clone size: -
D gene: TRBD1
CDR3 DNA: TGTGCCAGCAGCTTAGCGCGGACAGGGGGCGAAAAACTGTTTTTT
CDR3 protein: CASSLARTGGEKLFF

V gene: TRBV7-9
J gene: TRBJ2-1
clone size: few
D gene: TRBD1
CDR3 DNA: TGTGCCAGCAGCATACCGACAGGGCACAATGAGCAGTTCTTC
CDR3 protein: CASSIPTGHNEQFF

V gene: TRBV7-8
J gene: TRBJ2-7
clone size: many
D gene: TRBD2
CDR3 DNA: TGTGCCAGCAGCCCCACGAGGACTAGCGGGAGTCGTCTCTACGAGCAGTACTTC
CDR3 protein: CASSPTRTSGSRLYEQYF

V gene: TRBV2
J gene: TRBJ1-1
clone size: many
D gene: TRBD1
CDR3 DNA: TGTGCCAGCAGTGATAACAGGGGTAACACTGAAGCTTTCTTT
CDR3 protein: CASSDNRGNTEAFF

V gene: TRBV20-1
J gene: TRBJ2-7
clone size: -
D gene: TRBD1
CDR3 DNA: TGCAGTGCTATGGACCAGGGGGCTCAGTACGAGCAGTACTTC
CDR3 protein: CSAMDQGAQYEQYF

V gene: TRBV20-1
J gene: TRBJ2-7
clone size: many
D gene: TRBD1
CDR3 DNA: TGCAGTACCCGGGACAGGCCCTACGAGCAGTACTTC
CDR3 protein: CSTRDRPYEQYF

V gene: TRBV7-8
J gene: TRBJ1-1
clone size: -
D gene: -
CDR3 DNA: TGTGCCAGCAGCTTAGGCGGGGGCGCCGGCACTGAAGCTTTCTTT
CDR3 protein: CASSLGGGAGTEAFF

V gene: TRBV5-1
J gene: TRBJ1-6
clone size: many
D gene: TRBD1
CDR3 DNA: TGCGCCAGCAGCTTGGGCGGACAGGGGGATTCACCCCTCCACTTT
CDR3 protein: CASSLGGQGDSPLHF

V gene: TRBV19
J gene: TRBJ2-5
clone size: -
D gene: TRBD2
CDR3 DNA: TGTGCCAGTAGGACCGGGACTAGCGCACAAGAGACCCAGTACTTC
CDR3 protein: CASRTGTSAQETQYF